Following are 22 T cell receptor beta chains from one sample sequenced in a study of CD8+ T cells in alopecia areata. cDNA serving as the sequencing template came from extracted, reverse transcribed RNA. Data came from immunoSEQ multiplex PCR; TCRdb stores just in-frame clones and leaves some out. The sample includes fewer than 250,000 clones, 60% of them seen just once. The treatment is: oral pan-JAK inhibitor, 5-10 mg twice daily. The sequencing here drew on CD4+ T cells sorted from blood, taken at week 24, from a patient treated with tofacitinib. These receptors were obtained from a human donor with alopecia areata.

V and J are TRBV25-1 and TRBJ1-2, with 8 bases identical to TRBD1. The CDR3 is 13 residues long. Germline CDR1 reads MGHDK; CDR2 reads SYGVNS. The V gene end was trimmed by 3 bases and the J gene end by 5 bases; junction bases not matched to a gene: 2. The DNA of the CDR3 is TGTGCCAGCAGTGACCGACAGGGGTATGGCTACACCTTC. This codes for CASSDRQGYGYTF.

The V gene is TRBV29-1, the J gene TRBJ1-6; maybe TRBD1 (6 bases). From germline, CDR1 is SQVTM and CDR2 ANQGSEA. CDR3 size: 13 residues. V was pared by 4 bases and J by 7 bases, with 11 bases between. For the CDR3, the DNA is TGCAGCGTTGGAGGGACACGGAATTCACCCCTCCACTTT. Its protein product is CSVGGTRNSPLHF. Drawing the rest from reference TRBV29-1 and TRBJ1-6, the complete variable domain is SAVISQKPSRDICQRGTSLTIQCQVDSQVTMMFWYRQQPGQSLTLIATANQGSEATYESGFVIDKFPISRPNLTFSTLTVSNMSPEDSSIYLCSVGGTRNSPLHFGNGTRLTVT.

This rearrangement joins TRBV27 to TRBJ1-5, with D unclear. Trimming left V 0 bases short and J 0 bases short, with 6 bases between. CDR1 is MNHEY, CDR2 SMNVEV, per germline (reference sequence). The CDR3 extends over 15 amino acids. The CDR3 loop reads CASSLSGYSNQPQHF. The CDR3 coding sequence is TGTGCCAGCAGTTTATCAGGGTATAGCAATCAGCCCCAGCATTTT.

The chain recombines TRBV30 with TRBJ1-2, with a possible D match to TRBD1 (6 bases). V was clipped by 0 bases and J by 7 bases, with 18 bases between them. CDR3 size: 15 residues. CDR1 and CDR2 (germline): GTSNPN, SVGIG (reference sequence). CDR3 in amino acids: CAWSVRLGGETGYTF. The CDR3 coding sequence is TGTGCCTGGAGTGTACGGCTGGGGGGCGAAACTGGCTACACCTTC.

This clone has more than one count but fewer than ten. This chain joins TRBV29-1 and TRBJ2-5; 8 bases match TRBD1. This CDR3 comprises 13 residues. V gave up 7 bases and J gave up 5 bases; unmatched junction bases: 9. The germline CDR1 and CDR2 sequences are SQVTM and ANQGSEA. The CDR3 nucleotides are TGCAGCGGGGGCTCAGGGGGCAGGGAGACCCAGTACTTC. It specifies CSGGSGGRETQYF.

The chain couples TRBV4-3 to TRBJ1-1, with TRBD1 identical over 7 bases. J was trimmed by 0 bases and V by 5 bases; bases with no gene match: 12. Germline CDR1 and CDR2: LGHNA and YSLEER. CDR3 length: 17 amino acids. The CDR3 nucleotides read TGCGCCAGCAGCGCCGATACAGGGGATACCTTGAACACTGAAGCTTTCTTT. It yields the protein CASSADTGDTLNTEAFF.

The genes are TRBV10-3 and TRBJ2-7, with D tentatively TRBD1 or TRBD2 (5 bases each). V lost 2 bases and J lost 5, with 10 bases in between. The CDR3 totals 13 residues. From germline, CDR1 is ENHRY and CDR2 SYGVKD. The CDR3 loop is CAISEPGRDEQYF. As DNA, the CDR3 is TGTGCCATCAGTGAGCCAGGGCGGGACGAGCAGTACTTC.

This clone was seen a few times. The sample holds other DNA sequences that translate to the same CDR3. The V and J genes are TRBV27 and TRBJ2-7; 8 bases agree with TRBD1. The germline CDR1 and CDR2 sequences are MNHEY and SMNVEV (reference sequence). The CDR3 contains 15 residues. After removal of 2 bases from V and 4 bases from J, the junction contained 7 bases not matched to a gene. The CDR3 region has the DNA TGTGCCAGCAGTTTAGGGGGCAGGGGGCGGTACGAGCAGTACTTC. Residues: CASSLGGRGRYEQYF.

J is TRBJ2-7 and V is TRBV30; D gene uncertain. The CDR3 spans 13 residues. V was clipped by 5 bases and J by 0 bases, with 11 bases between them. Germline values: CDR1 GTSNPN, CDR2 SVGIG (reference sequence). DNA of the CDR3: TGTGCCTGGGCTGTCATTCCCTCCTACGAGCAGTACTTC. This gives the protein CAWAVIPSYEQYF.

The rearrangement uses TRBV25-1 and TRBJ1-4; D might be TRBD1 (6 bases). V lost 7 bases, J lost 3 bases, and 15 bases lay in between. From germline, CDR1 is MGHDK and CDR2 SYGVNS. The CDR3 totals 15 residues. CDR3 residues: CASKQTGGANEKLFF. The DNA of the CDR3 is TGTGCCAGCAAACAGACAGGAGGCGCTAATGAAAAACTGTTTTTT.

This clone has more than one count but fewer than ten. The chain carries TRBV2 and TRBJ1-1; 7 nucleotides align to TRBD1. The CDR3 contains 17 residues. With 0 bases clipped from V and 1 base from J, the junction kept 8 bases outside the gene matches. Germline V gene sequence: CDR1 SNHLY, CDR2 FYNNEI. CDR3 coding DNA: TGTGCCAGCAGTGAAGCGCTTCGGAGACAGGGGAACACTGAAGCTTTCTTT. This encodes CASSEALRRQGNTEAFF.

The chain uses TRBV11-2 and TRBJ2-5; D gene uncertain. The length of the CDR3 is 12 residues. V dropped 5 bases and J dropped 4 bases, with 8 bases sitting between them. Germline assignment: CDR1 SGHAT and CDR2 FQNNGV. The CDR3 nucleotides read TGTGCCAGCAGCCGTCAGAGAGAGACCCAGTACTTC. Translated, it gives CASSRQRETQYF.

The J gene is TRBJ2-3, the V gene TRBV9; no clear D gene. Germline lookup yields CDR1 SGDLS and CDR2 YYNGEE. V shed 3 bases and J shed 2 bases, with 10 bases lying between them. The CDR3 length is 14 residues. The CDR3 nucleotides are TGTGCCAGCAGCGGCCGGGCGCCCACAGATACGCAGTATTTT. This gives the protein CASSGRAPTDTQYF.

In this sample, this clone turned up a few times. The chain carries TRBV7-3 and TRBJ2-2; D uncertain. The V gene's germline CDR1 is SGHTA and CDR2 FQGTGA. This CDR3 has 14 residues. Trimming took off 1 base at V and 3 bases at J, with 6 bases between the two ends. CDR3 nucleotides: TGTGCCAGCAGCTTAATACCGGACACCGGGGAGCTGTTTTTT. Protein product: CASSLIPDTGELFF.

V usage is TRBV10-3 and J usage is TRBJ1-2; D remains unclear. Germline V gives CDR1 ENHRY, CDR2 SYGVKD. V lost 0 bases and J lost 7, with 6 bases in between. CDR3 size: 12 residues. CDR3 loop: CAISESIPGYTF. In DNA form, the CDR3 reads TGTGCCATCAGTGAGTCGATCCCTGGCTACACCTTC.

The chain recombines TRBV7-9 with TRBJ2-1, with 13 bases that match TRBD2. The V gene's germline CDR1 is SEHNR and CDR2 FQNEAQ (reference sequence). V trimming: 2 bases; J trimming: 7 bases; junction bases outside the gene matches: 5. There are 16 residues in the CDR3. As DNA, the CDR3 is TGTGCCAGCAGCTTAACGACTAGCGGGGGGAAGAATGAGCAGTTCTTC. It is translated as CASSLTTSGGKNEQFF.

The table lists this clone with a few counts. The chain links TRBV27 to TRBJ1-6; 7 bases line up with TRBD1. The CDR3 length is 13 residues. Per germline, CDR1 MNHEY and CDR2 SMNVEV (reference sequence). The ends lost 3 bases at V and 15 bases at J; junction bases unmatched: 8. CDR3 residues: CASSFLLGDSLHF. Written as DNA, the CDR3 is TGTGCCAGCAGTTTTTTGTTGGGGGACAGCCTCCACTTT.

This clone was counted between two and nine times. The gene calls are TRBV29-1 and TRBJ2-7; 9 bases align to TRBD1. Trimming cost V 6 bases and J 0 bases; bases outside gene matches: 6. Germline V lookup: CDR1 SQVTM, CDR2 ANQGSEA. This CDR3 has 14 residues. The CDR3, as DNA: TGCAGCGTAAAGGGACAGGGTAGCTCCTACGAGCAGTACTTC. It encodes CSVKGQGSSYEQYF.

V usage is TRBV4-1 and J usage is TRBJ1-5; no reliable D call. CDR1 and CDR2 (germline): MGHRA, YSYEKL. With 4 bases removed from V and 8 bases from J, the gap between germline ends came to 12 bases. The CDR3 sequence is 13 residues long. The CDR3 DNA is TGCGCCAGCAGCCGGGGAGACCTAGAGCCCCAGCATTTT. Translation: CASSRGDLEPQHF.

In DNA form, the CDR3 reads TGTGCCAGCAGGGGGACTTACTACAATGAGCAGTTCTTC. Its translation: CASRGTYYNEQFF. This rearrangement joins TRBV2 to TRBJ2-1; tentatively, D is TRBD2 (6 bases). Germline assignment: CDR1 SNHLY and CDR2 FYNNEI. The CDR3 runs 13 residues. V was shortened by 6 bases and J by 3 bases, with 9 bases between the two germline ends.

The sample holds a few counts of this clone. The chain is built from TRBV5-1 and TRBJ1-5; D uncertain. V dropped 4 bases and J dropped 8 bases, with 22 bases sitting between them. Germline V CDR1 and CDR2: SGHRS, YFSETQ. The CDR3 contains 16 residues. The CDR3 bases are TGCGCCAGCAGCCGCCCACGGAGGTTGGAGAATGAGCCCCAGCATTTT. Protein: CASSRPRRLENEPQHF. Supplemented by reference TRBV5-1 and TRBJ1-5, the full variable domain reads KAGVTQTPRYLIKTRGQQVTLSCSPISGHRSVSWYQQTPGQGLQFLFEYFSETQRNKGNFPGRFSGRQFSNSRSEMNVSTLELGDSALYLCASSRPRRLENEPQHFGDGTRLSIL.

The chain carries TRBV11-2 and TRBJ2-3; D is ambiguous. The CDR3 length is 16 residues. The germline V gene has CDR1 SGHAT and CDR2 FQNNGV. V was pared by 5 bases and J by 2 bases, with 17 bases between. In nucleotides, the CDR3 is TGTGCCAGCAGCCCCCTTTGGGTCCCATCCACAGATACGCAGTATTTT. It yields the protein CASSPLWVPSTDTQYF.